These T cell receptor beta chains were read from a single sample in a study of T-cell reconstitution after alpha-beta-depleted transplantation in children. TCRdb re-called the PCR reads with MiXCR, one entry per CDR3 protein. In the table there are roughly 570,000 distinct CDR3 sequences, roughly 30% of which are singletons. The specimen comprised PBMCs, sampled before TCRalphabeta/CD19-depleted stem cell transplant. These TCRs come from a boy in the first two years of life with Wiskott-Aldrich syndrome, due to receive a stem cell transplant. The CDR3 runs from the conserved cysteine through the conserved F or W. The order of the fields is CDR3 length, clone size, J gene, D gene, V gene, CDR3 protein, CDR3 DNA. The D gene is left open where the match is weak. Clone size, where shown, is once, few, many, or a class for clones that have expanded.

>18|NA|TRBJ2-5|TRBD2|TRBV7-8
CASSLARTSGNSRGTQYF
TGTGCCAGCAGCTTAGCGCGGACTAGCGGGAACTCGCGTGGGACCCAGTACTTC
>17|NA|TRBJ2-5|NA|TRBV21-1
CASSKGDPRLAEETQYF
TGTGCCAGCAGCAAAGGAGATCCCAGACTAGCTGAAGAGACCCAGTACTTC
>13|NA|TRBJ1-1|NA|TRBV14
CASGQELGTEAFF
TGTGCCAGCGGCCAAGAATTGGGAACTGAAGCTTTCTTT
>17|NA|TRBJ2-7|NA|TRBV7-8
CASSLGLPDLRLYEQYF
TGTGCCAGCAGCTTAGGTCTACCCGATCTCCGGCTCTACGAGCAGTACTTC
>15|few|TRBJ2-7|TRBD1|TRBV12-3/TRBV12-4
CASSFGQGAPGEQYF
TGTGCCAGCAGTTTTGGGCAGGGGGCGCCCGGCGAGCAGTACTTC
>13|few|TRBJ1-2|NA|TRBV4-2
CASSQESDYGYTF
TGTGCCAGCAGCCAAGAATCGGACTATGGCTACACCTTC
>14|NA|TRBJ2-4|NA|TRBV14
CASSLGVAKNIQYF
TGTGCCAGCAGCCTCGGGGTAGCCAAAAACATTCAGTACTTC
>14|few|TRBJ2-2|TRBD2|TRBV7-2
CASGREVNTGELFF
TGTGCCAGCGGGCGGGAGGTAAACACCGGGGAGCTGTTTTTT
>14|NA|TRBJ2-5|TRBD1|TRBV7-9
CASRTGTGTGTQYF
TGTGCCAGCAGGACCGGGACAGGGACTGGGACCCAGTACTTC
>14|NA|TRBJ2-2|NA|TRBV5-1
CASSLASPTGELFF
TGCGCCAGCAGCTTGGCCAGTCCCACCGGGGAGCTGTTTTTT
>14|NA|TRBJ2-1|NA|TRBV20-1
CSASPVPSGNEQFF
TGCAGTGCTAGTCCAGTGCCAAGCGGGAATGAGCAGTTCTTC
>12|few|TRBJ2-1|NA|TRBV20-1
CSAIAYGNEQFF
TGCAGTGCCATAGCGTATGGGAATGAGCAGTTCTTC
>14|few|TRBJ2-1|TRBD2|TRBV27
CASSQLAGRNEQFF
TGTGCCAGCAGTCAGCTAGCGGGACGAAATGAGCAGTTCTTC
>14|NA|TRBJ2-7|TRBD1|TRBV2
CASGPGQGNYEQYF
TGTGCCAGCGGACCGGGACAGGGAAACTACGAGCAGTACTTC
>12|few|TRBJ1-4|NA|TRBV5-1
CASSSGRGELFF
TGCGCCAGCAGCTCCGGTAGGGGGGAACTGTTTTTT
>16|NA|TRBJ1-3|NA|TRBV5-1
CASSLDGGSSGNTIYF
TGCGCCAGCAGCTTGGATGGTGGGAGCTCTGGAAACACCATATATTTT
>14|few|TRBJ1-2|NA|TRBV10-3
CAIGIIGQNYGYTF
TGTGCCATCGGTATAATTGGGCAGAACTATGGCTACACCTTC
>16|few|TRBJ2-5|NA|TRBV12-3/TRBV12-4
CASSSSRGGSLQTQYF
TGTGCCAGCAGTTCGTCGAGGGGCGGGTCCTTACAGACCCAGTACTTC
>13|NA|TRBJ2-7|NA|TRBV12-3/TRBV12-4
CASSFLFLYEQYF
TGTGCCAGCAGTTTTTTGTTCTTATACGAGCAGTACTTC
>16|NA|TRBJ1-2|TRBD1|TRBV7-9
CASSLSDRGLSHGYTF
TGTGCCAGCAGCCTATCGGACAGGGGGCTGTCTCATGGCTACACCTTC
>14|NA|TRBJ1-2|NA|TRBV28
CASSLVVQHYGYTF
TGTGCCAGCAGTTTGGTAGTGCAACACTATGGCTACACCTTC
>11|NA|TRBJ1-1|NA|TRBV29-1
CSVDTNTEAFF
TGCAGCGTTGACACGAACACTGAAGCTTTCTTT
>16|NA|TRBJ1-6|NA|TRBV7-9
CASSLDRTALFSALHF
TGTGCCAGCAGCTTAGATCGGACTGCTTTATTTTCAGCCCTCCACTTT
>19|few|TRBJ2-1|TRBD1|TRBV11-1
CASSLAKTHRGRKYNEQFF
TGTGCCAGCAGCTTAGCGAAAACCCACAGGGGGCGAAAGTACAATGAGCAGTTCTTC